What follows are 32 T cell receptor beta chains derived from one specimen sequenced in a study of T-cell reconstitution after alpha-beta-depleted transplantation in children (dated by TCRdb to 2015 to 2016). Library method: PCR. For sequencing, an Illumina HiSeq 2500 was employed. To normalize quantification of the TCRbeta repertoire, the TCR libraries were built with molecular barcoding that relied on unique molecular identifiers. TCRdb handled the public reads itself, with Q25 trimming in fastp and clone calling in MiXCR, and kept productive beta chains. Each CDR3 protein appears once, grouped with its most common genes and DNA. Recorded for this sample are roughly 610,000 distinct CDR3 sequences; roughly a tenth of them occurred a single time. The ten largest clones represent roughly 4% of the sample. This material consisted of PBMCs from the stem cell graft donor, taken from the stem cell graft. Source of these receptors: a human donor who donated a stem cell graft to a child with acute myeloid leukemia.

This clonotype has more than one count but fewer than ten. The CDR3 sequence: CASSLGGPLRTDTQYF. CDR3 in DNA: TGTGCCAGCAGTTTAGGGGGGCCCCTTCGCACAGATACGCAGTATTTT. The V call is TRBV28, the J call TRBJ2-3; possibly TRBD1 or TRBD2 for D (6 bases each). CDR1 and CDR2 (germline): MDHEN, SYDVKM. This CDR3 region has 16 residues. V lost 2 bases and J lost 1, with 13 bases in between.

The sample holds a few counts of this clonotype. The chain uses TRBV20-1 and TRBJ2-7, with TRBD1 as a possible D gene (6 bases). In germline, CDR1 is DFQATT, CDR2 SNEGSKA (reference sequence). CDR3 size: 13 residues. V was trimmed by 6 bases and J by 2 bases, leaving 14 bases between them. CDR3 nucleotide sequence: TGCAGTGCCCTAAAAGGGGGAACCTACGAGCAGTACTTC. This codes for CSALKGGTYEQYF.

In its sample, this clonotype was seen a few times. V usage is TRBV12-3 or TRBV12-4 and J usage is TRBJ1-2; no firm D call. The V and J ends lost 7 bases and 7 bases respectively, with 16 bases between them. This CDR3 has 13 residues. DNA for the CDR3: TGTGCCAGCACCTTGGGAGGTCGGAGTGGCTACACCTTC. Translated, it gives CASTLGGRSGYTF.

The rearrangement links TRBV5-1 to TRBJ2-1; 8 bases are shared with TRBD2. The CDR3 is made up of 13 amino acids. Germline CDR1 SGHRS, CDR2 YFSETQ. V lost 4 bases to trimming and J lost 8 bases; unmatched junction nucleotides: 5. CDR3 region: CASSQLAVDEQFF. The CDR3 coding sequence is TGCGCCAGCAGCCAACTAGCGGTCGATGAGCAGTTCTTC. Full variable domain (remainder filled in from reference TRBV5-1 and TRBJ2-1): KAGVTQTPRYLIKTRGQQVTLSCSPISGHRSVSWYQQTPGQGLQFLFEYFSETQRNKGNFPGRFSGRQFSNSRSEMNVSTLELGDSALYLCASSQLAVDEQFFGPGTRLTVL.

The table lists this clonotype with many counts. The chain couples TRBV10-3 to TRBJ1-1, with D perhaps TRBD1 (5 bases). This CDR3 spans 16 amino acids. The V gene lost 0 bases and the J gene lost 0 bases, with 11 bases spanning the gap. Germline CDR1 is ENHRY and CDR2 is SYGVKD. This CDR3 is CAISESAGIMNTEAFF. CDR3 in DNA: TGTGCCATCAGTGAGTCGGCAGGGATCATGAACACTGAAGCTTTCTTT.

The J gene is TRBJ2-4, the V gene TRBV24-1; the D is unclear. V was pared by 5 bases and J by 0 bases, with 10 bases between. The CDR3 runs 15 residues. Germline assignment: CDR1 KGHDR and CDR2 SFDVKD. The chain's CDR3 is CATSGTGVAKNIQYF. The CDR3, as DNA: TGTGCCACCAGTGGAACTGGTGTAGCCAAAAACATTCAGTACTTC.

Ten or more counts support this clonotype. The rearrangement uses TRBV9 and TRBJ2-5; 13 bases map to TRBD2. V shed 0 bases, J shed 5 bases, and the junction held 4 bases outside the gene matches. Germline CDR1 and CDR2: SGDLS and YYNGEE. The CDR3 has 16 residues. CDR3 coding DNA: TGTGCCAGCAGCGTAGGGACTAGCGGGAGTTTTGAGACCCAGTACTTC. Translated, it gives CASSVGTSGSFETQYF.

This clonotype was seen many times. The chain employs TRBV24-1 and TRBJ2-7; D possibly matches TRBD1 or TRBD2 (5 bases each). Trimming pared 9 bases from V and 6 bases from J, leaving 14 bases between. Germline V gene sequence: CDR1 KGHDR, CDR2 SFDVKD. The CDR3 is 12 amino acids. DNA of the CDR3: TGTGCCACCCGAGGGCAGGGTAGCGAGCAGTACTTC. Residues: CATRGQGSEQYF.

The table lists this clonotype with many counts. This sequence joins TRBV4-3 and TRBJ2-7; 9 bases match TRBD2. The ends lost 1 base at V and 2 bases at J; junction bases unmatched: 3. Per germline, CDR1 LGHNA and CDR2 YSLEER. This CDR3 has 15 amino acids. CDR3 sequence reads: CASSQGAGGPYEQYF. CDR3 bases: TGCGCCAGCAGCCAAGGAGCGGGAGGCCCCTACGAGCAGTACTTC.

The chain has TRBV14 and TRBJ2-7; tentatively, D is TRBD2 (5 bases). The CDR3 contains 15 residues. V gave up 4 bases and J gave up 2 bases, with 15 bases separating them. Germline CDR1 reads SGHDN; CDR2 reads FVKESK. This chain's CDR3 is CASSPTLADTYEQYF. In DNA form, the CDR3 reads TGTGCCAGCAGCCCGACCCTAGCAGATACCTACGAGCAGTACTTC.

CDR3 DNA sequence: TGCGCCAGCAGCCAAGATGCAGGGGGACCCACCGGGGAGCTGTTTTTT. This codes for CASSQDAGGPTGELFF. This chain connects TRBV4-3 to TRBJ2-2; 7 bases are a match to TRBD1. The junction had 5 bases not matched to a gene; V was cut back by 0 bases and J by 4 bases. Germline CDR1 reads LGHNA; CDR2 reads YSLEER. This CDR3 has 16 residues.

The gene calls are TRBV14 and TRBJ2-5; a possible D gene is TRBD2 (5 bases). Germline V gene sequence: CDR1 SGHDN, CDR2 FVKESK. CDR3 size: 15 residues. Trimming left V 1 base short and J 0 bases short, with 9 bases between. The CDR3 DNA is TGTGCCAGCAGCCAAGTAGCGCTATACCAAGAGACCCAGTACTTC. It translates to CASSQVALYQETQYF.

The chain is built from TRBV12-3 or TRBV12-4 and TRBJ2-7; 9 bases are a match to TRBD2. The length of the CDR3 is 15 residues. After removal of 11 bases from V and 3 bases from J, the junction contained 14 bases not matched to a gene. The CDR3 DNA reads TGTGCCTCATCTAAAGGGCTAGCGGGAATCTACGAGCAGTACTTC. This gives the protein CASSKGLAGIYEQYF.

A few counts support this clonotype. The chain uses TRBV5-1 and TRBJ2-1, with 8 bases matching TRBD2. V was clipped by 2 bases and J by 5 bases; unmatched bases: 6. Germline assignment: CDR1 SGHRS and CDR2 YFSETQ. The CDR3 is made up of 15 amino acids. As DNA, the CDR3 is TGCGCCAGCAGCTTTGGTAGCGGGACCCACAATGAGCAGTTCTTC. This encodes CASSFGSGTHNEQFF. The whole variable domain, remainder taken from reference TRBV5-1 and TRBJ2-1, is KAGVTQTPRYLIKTRGQQVTLSCSPISGHRSVSWYQQTPGQGLQFLFEYFSETQRNKGNFPGRFSGRQFSNSRSEMNVSTLELGDSALYLCASSFGSGTHNEQFFGPGTRLTVL.

The gene calls are TRBV9 and TRBJ2-1; D might be TRBD2 (5 bases). This CDR3 is built from 14 residues. V was trimmed by 1 base and J by 5 bases, leaving 10 bases between them. Germline CDR1 SGDLS, CDR2 YYNGEE. The CDR3 spells CASSVSRDHNEQFF. The CDR3 DNA reads as TGTGCCAGCAGCGTATCCCGGGATCACAATGAGCAGTTCTTC.

This clonotype has ten or more counts. V and J are TRBV11-2 and TRBJ2-7; D ambiguous. V was cut by 0 bases and J by 7 bases, with 16 bases left in between. The CDR3 spans 15 residues. Germline-derived CDR1 and CDR2 are SGHAT and FQNNGV. DNA for the CDR3: TGTGCCAGCAGCTTAGAGTCTCATCCCTATCGAGAGCAGTACTTC. Translation gives CASSLESHPYREQYF.

The chain links TRBV6-2 or TRBV6-3 to TRBJ2-1; D ambiguous. The germline CDR1 and CDR2 sequences are MNHEY and SVGEGT. The ends were cut back, 6 bases at V and 6 bases at J, with 9 bases in the middle. The CDR3 has 12 amino acids. CDR3 in amino acids: CASRERPNEQFF. The CDR3 nucleotides are TGTGCCAGCAGGGAGCGTCCCAATGAGCAGTTCTTC.

Ten or more counts support this clonotype. The rearrangement links TRBV20-1 to TRBJ2-1; D gene ambiguous. Germline V gene data show CDR1 as DFQATT and CDR2 as SNEGSKA (reference sequence). The CDR3 totals 12 residues. With 3 bases removed from V and 6 bases from J, the gap between germline ends came to 9 bases. CDR3 amino acids: CSARTDVNEQFF. In DNA, the CDR3 is TGCAGTGCTAGGACGGACGTCAATGAGCAGTTCTTC.

The chain employs TRBV27 and TRBJ2-3, with 13 positions matching TRBD2. CDR1 MNHEY and CDR2 SMNVEV come from the germline V gene (reference sequence). This CDR3 is 17 amino acids long. J gave up 5 bases and V 6 bases, and 11 bases lay outside the gene matches. In nucleotides, the CDR3 is TGTGCCAGCAGCTCGGGACTAGCGGGACTCCATCTAGATACGCAGTATTTT. Protein product: CASSSGLAGLHLDTQYF.

Turning to this clonotype: A much more abundant neighbour one base away suggests this may be a read error. The CDR3 DNA sequence: TGTGCCAGCAGTCTCGGGAGGGGTGAGCAGTTCTTC. It is translated as CASSLGRGEQFF. The V and J genes are TRBV12-3 or TRBV12-4 and TRBJ2-1; 8 bases fit TRBD2. CDR3 length equals 12 residues. The V and J ends lost 5 bases and 9 bases, in that order; junction bases with no gene match: 3.

The chain has TRBV7-9 and TRBJ2-5; unclear D gene. V was pared by 5 bases and J by 4 bases, with 11 bases between. Germline CDR1 and CDR2: SEHNR and FQNEAQ (reference sequence). The CDR3 is made up of 13 amino acids. CDR3 nucleotides: TGTGCCAGCAGCCCCCATTTGCGAGAGACCCAGTACTTC. Protein product: CASSPHLRETQYF.

The sample holds many counts of this clonotype. The CDR3 spells CASRTGAGNTIYF. Written as DNA, the CDR3 is TGTGCCAGCAGGACAGGGGCTGGAAACACCATATATTTT. J is TRBJ1-3 and V is TRBV28, with TRBD1 matching over 8 bases. The germline V gene has CDR1 MDHEN and CDR2 SYDVKM. The CDR3 covers 13 residues. After removal of 6 bases from V and 2 bases from J, the junction contained 0 bases not matched to a gene.

This clonotype showed up many times. V is TRBV5-6 and J is TRBJ2-7; D gene ambiguous. The ends were cut back, 0 bases at V and 3 bases at J, with 10 bases in the middle. The CDR3 is made up of 14 amino acids. Germline V gives CDR1 SGHDT, CDR2 YYEEEE. Written as DNA, the CDR3 is TGTGCCAGCAGCTTGGCCCGGACGGGCTACGAGCAGTACTTC. It encodes CASSLARTGYEQYF.

This clonotype was seen a few times. As DNA, the CDR3 is TGTGCCAGCAGTTTATGGCCAGTGAGGGGGATGGATGAGCAGTTCTTC. Its protein is CASSLWPVRGMDEQFF. The chain carries TRBV27 and TRBJ2-1; possible D gene TRBD1, 6 bases. V was pared by 1 base and J by 8 bases, with 18 bases between. The germline V gene encodes CDR1 MNHEY and CDR2 SMNVEV (reference sequence). The CDR3 is made up of 16 amino acids.

The chain combines TRBV11-3 with TRBJ2-7; D tentatively fits TRBD1 or TRBD2 (5 bases each). Germline CDR1 is SGHNT and CDR2 is YENEEA. Deletions cut 5 bases from V and 9 bases from J, with 17 bases between. This CDR3 is built from 13 residues. The CDR3 loop is CASSPTPGTTQYF. The CDR3 DNA reads TGTGCCAGCAGCCCTACTCCCGGGACCACGCAGTACTTC. The variable domain in full, with the rest retrieved from reference TRBV11-3 and TRBJ2-7, is EAGVVQSPRYKIIEKKQPVAFWCNPISGHNTLYWYLQNLGQGPELLIRYENEEAVDDSQLPKDRFSAERLKGVDSTLKIQPAELGDSAVYLCASSPTPGTTQYFGPGTRLTVT.

This clonotype turned up a few times. The gene calls are TRBV20-1 and TRBJ2-7, with TRBD2 as a possible D gene (5 bases). The germline V and J ends were trimmed by 5 bases and 7 bases, with 18 bases remaining between them. The CDR3 consists of 13 residues. CDR1 is DFQATT and CDR2 is SNEGSKA in the germline V gene (reference sequence). CDR3 bases: TGCAGTGCTTACGCCCGGGGAGTTGGGGAGCAGTACTTC. Translated, it gives CSAYARGVGEQYF.

The chain joins TRBV6-1 to TRBJ2-3; TRBD1 or TRBD2 may be the D gene (5 bases each). Germline V gene data show CDR1 as MNHNS and CDR2 as SASEGT. Trimming removed 0 bases at V and 6 bases at J, with 22 bases between. CDR3 length equals 18 residues. DNA for the CDR3: TGTGCCAGCAGTGAAGCGCTTCGGGGCGGGCCTGGCCAGGATACGCAGTATTTT. Translated, it gives CASSEALRGGPGQDTQYF.

This clonotype was seen many times. V usage is TRBV28 and J usage is TRBJ2-5; 13 bases match TRBD2. V lost 5 bases and J lost 8; bases outside the gene matches: 8. The CDR3 extends over 15 amino acids. Germline V CDR1 and CDR2: MDHEN, SYDVKM. The CDR3 region is CASSRLAGGHATQYF. The DNA for the CDR3 is TGTGCCAGCAGTAGACTAGCGGGAGGACACGCTACCCAGTACTTC.

The rearrangement links TRBV24-1 to TRBJ2-5; the D is unclear. Per the germline V gene, CDR1 is KGHDR and CDR2 is SFDVKD. This CDR3 is built from 17 residues. Trimming shortened V by 0 bases and J by 0 bases, and 13 bases separated the two germline ends. The CDR3, as DNA: TGTGCCACCAGTGATTTGAACGGCGGAATCTACCAAGAGACCCAGTACTTC. Translation: CATSDLNGGIYQETQYF.

J is TRBJ2-1 and V is TRBV5-1; 7 bases match TRBD2. V lost 5 bases and J lost 0; bases outside the gene matches: 11. This CDR3 has 17 residues. Germline V lookup: CDR1 SGHRS, CDR2 YFSETQ. For the CDR3, the DNA is TGCGCCAGCAGTTCAGGACTAGGATCAAGCTCCTACAATGAGCAGTTCTTC. It is translated as CASSSGLGSSSYNEQFF.

This clonotype has just a few counts. The chain joins TRBV10-3 to TRBJ2-2, with TRBD2 matching over 12 bases. Unmatched junction bases numbered 4, after V lost 4 bases and J lost 7 bases. The CDR3 length is 15 residues. The germline CDR1 and CDR2 sequences are ENHRY and SYGVKD. The CDR3 DNA follows: TGTGCCATCAGTGGACTAGCGGGAGAGGGCGGGGAGCTGTTTTTT. Translation: CAISGLAGEGGELFF.

Here the CDR3 reads CSVGEKLQPQHF. The CDR3 bases are TGCAGCGTTGGAGAGAAGCTCCAGCCCCAGCATTTT. The V and J genes are TRBV29-1 and TRBJ1-5; D is unclear. This CDR3 contains 12 residues. V lost 4 bases and J 7 bases, leaving 11 bases between the germline ends. Germline lookup yields CDR1 SQVTM and CDR2 ANQGSEA.